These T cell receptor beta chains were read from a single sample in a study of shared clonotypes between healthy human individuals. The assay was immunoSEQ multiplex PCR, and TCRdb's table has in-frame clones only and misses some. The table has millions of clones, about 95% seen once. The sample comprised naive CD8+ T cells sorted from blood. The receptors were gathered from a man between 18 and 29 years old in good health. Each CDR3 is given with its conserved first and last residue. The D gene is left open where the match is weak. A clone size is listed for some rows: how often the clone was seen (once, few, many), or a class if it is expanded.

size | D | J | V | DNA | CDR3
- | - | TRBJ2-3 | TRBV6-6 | TGTGCCAGCAGTTACCTAGAGGCGCTGGATACGCAGTATTTT | CASSYLEALDTQYF
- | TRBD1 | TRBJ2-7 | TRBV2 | TGTGCCAGCCGGGACAGGGTCAATTCCTACGAGCAGTACTTC | CASRDRVNSYEQYF
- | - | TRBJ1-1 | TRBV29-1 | TGCAGCGTTGAAAAGGGGATTGGCACTGAAGCTTTCTTT | CSVEKGIGTEAFF
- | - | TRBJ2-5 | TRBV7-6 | TGTGCCAGCAGCTCGTACCAAGAGACCCAGTACTTC | CASSSYQETQYF
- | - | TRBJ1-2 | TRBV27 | TGTGCCAGCAGTCCCCAGGGATATGGCTACACCTTC | CASSPQGYGYTF
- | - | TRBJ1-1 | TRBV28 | TGTGCCAGCAGTTTAATAGGGGAAGGGGACGACACTGAAGCTTTCTTT | CASSLIGEGDDTEAFF
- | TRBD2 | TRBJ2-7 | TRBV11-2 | TGTGCCAGCAGCATAGCGGGGTCCTACGAGCAGTACTTC | CASSIAGSYEQYF
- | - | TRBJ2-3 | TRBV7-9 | TGTGCCAGCAGCTTGGGCTACCTTGGCACAGATACGCAGTATTTT | CASSLGYLGTDTQYF
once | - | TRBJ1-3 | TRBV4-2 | TGTGCCAGCAGCCAAGATCCAGGGTTAACCATATATTTT | CASSQDPGLTIYF
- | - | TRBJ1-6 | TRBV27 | TGTGCCAGCAGTTTAACAAACAGCCAAAGGCAATCCTATAATTCACCCCTCCACTTT | CASSLTNSQRQSYNSPLHF
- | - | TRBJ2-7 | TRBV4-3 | TGCGCCAGCAGCCAAGATGGGCAGGGCGAGCAGTACTTC | CASSQDGQGEQYF
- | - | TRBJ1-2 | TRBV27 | TGTGCCAGCAGTTTATCGATGGGTTATGGCTACACCTTC | CASSLSMGYGYTF
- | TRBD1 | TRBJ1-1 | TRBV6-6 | TGTGCCAGCAGTCCGGGACAGGGGGCTTATACTGAAGCTTTCTTT | CASSPGQGAYTEAFF
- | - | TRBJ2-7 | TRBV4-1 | TGCGCCAGCAGAGCAGGTCCTACCTACGAGCAGTACTTC | CASRAGPTYEQYF
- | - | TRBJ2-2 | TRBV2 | TGTGCCAGCAGTGAACCCCGTGGCAGGGAAAATGATGACACCGGGGAGCTGTTTTTT | CASSEPRGRENDDTGELFF
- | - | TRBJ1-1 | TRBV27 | TGTGCCAGCAGTTCGTATGGGCGTGAAGCTTTCTTT | CASSSYGREAFF
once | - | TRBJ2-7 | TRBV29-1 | TGCAGCGTTGAAGATGCCACCGGGACATCTTACGAGCAGTACTTC | CSVEDATGTSYEQYF
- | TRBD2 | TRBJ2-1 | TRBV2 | TGTGCCAGCAGTGGTCGCGGGGGGGACAATGAGCAGTTCTTC | CASSGRGGDNEQFF
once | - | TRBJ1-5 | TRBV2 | TGTGCCAGCTATAAGGGAGGATCTAGCAATCAGCCCCAGCATTTT | CASYKGGSSNQPQHF
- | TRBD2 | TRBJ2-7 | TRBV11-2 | TGTGCCAGCAGCCGTGCCGGGGGGAGCTACGAGCAGTACTTC | CASSRAGGSYEQYF
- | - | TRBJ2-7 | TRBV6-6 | TGTGCCAGCAGCCTTCGGGGCAGCTACGAGCAGTACTTC | CASSLRGSYEQYF
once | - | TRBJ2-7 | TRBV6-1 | TGTGCCAGCACTCACCTCGGTAGCTTCGAGCAGTACTTC | CASTHLGSFEQYF
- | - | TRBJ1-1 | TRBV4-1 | TGCGCCAGCAGCCAAGGCGCAGGGAACACTGAAGCTTTCTTT | CASSQGAGNTEAFF
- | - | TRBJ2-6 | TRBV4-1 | TGCGCCAGCAGCGAACAGGGAACTGGGGCCAACGTCCTGACTTTC | CASSEQGTGANVLTF
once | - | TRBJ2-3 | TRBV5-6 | TGTGCCAGCAGCTTGACCCTGACCCGAACAGATACGCAGTATTTT | CASSLTLTRTDTQYF
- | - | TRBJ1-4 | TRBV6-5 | TGTGCCAGCAGGTCGGACGGATCGAATGAAAAACTGTTTTTT | CASRSDGSNEKLFF
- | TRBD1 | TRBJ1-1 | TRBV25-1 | TGTGCCAGCAGTGATGACAGGGGGCGCCTCACTGAAGCTTTCTTT | CASSDDRGRLTEAFF
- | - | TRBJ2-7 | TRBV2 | TGTGCCCTCCGGGACGGTAGCTCCTACGAGCAGTACTTC | CALRDGSSYEQYF
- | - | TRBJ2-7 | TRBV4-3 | TGCGCCAGCAGCCTCCTATGGGACACCTCCTACGAGCAGTACTTC | CASSLLWDTSYEQYF
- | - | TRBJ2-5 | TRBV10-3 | TGTGCCATCAGTCCCTCGGAGAGGGCGGGTCAAGAGACCCAGTACTTC | CAISPSERAGQETQYF
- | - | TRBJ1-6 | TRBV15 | TGTGCCACCAGCAGAGTTTCAAGCTCCTATAATTCACCCCTCCACTTT | CATSRVSSSYNSPLHF